A selection of T cell receptor beta chains follows, all from one sample in a study of response to subunit inactivated influenza vaccine. Each CDR3 protein gets one entry after TCRdb re-called the RT-PCR reads with MiXCR. This table holds 600,000 to 850,000 distinct CDR3 sequences, roughly 15% found once. Specimen: PBMCs from blood, collected about 14 days before vaccination. These receptors were taken from a man aged 45-65 years who received an inactivated influenza vaccine. Both conserved end residues are part of each CDR3. The D gene is left open where the match is weak. The listing skips clone size in some rows; elsewhere it reads once, few, many or a size class.

cdr3_aa,cdr3_nt,cdr3_length,clone_size,j_call,d_call,v_call
CASSPGGREGSYEQYF,TGTGCCAGCTCTCCCGGGGGGAGAGAGGGGTCCTACGAGCAGTACTTC,16,NA,TRBJ2-7,TRBD2,TRBV18
CSARQGSAVSYEQYF,TGCAGTGCTAGACAGGGATCGGCTGTGTCCTACGAGCAGTACTTC,15,few,TRBJ2-7,NA,TRBV20-1
CSVPGAGEQYF,TGCAGCGTTCCGGGGGCCGGCGAGCAGTACTTC,11,few,TRBJ2-7,NA,TRBV29-1
CSVGKGYNQPQHF,TGCAGCGTGGGTAAGGGGTATAATCAGCCCCAGCATTTT,13,NA,TRBJ1-5,NA,TRBV29-1
CASSQEGLNIQYF,TGCGCCAGCAGCCAAGAGGGACTGAACATTCAGTACTTC,13,NA,TRBJ2-4,NA,TRBV4-1
CASSLGPGTAGEQYF,TGCGCCAGCAGCTTAGGACCCGGGACCGCGGGAGAGCAGTACTTC,15,many,TRBJ2-7,NA,TRBV5-1
CASSVGGLRSYEQYF,TGTGCCAGCAGTGTAGGGGGCCTCCGGAGCTACGAGCAGTACTTC,15,NA,TRBJ2-7,TRBD1,TRBV12-3/TRBV12-4
CASSLNGLAGETQYF,TGCGCCAGCAGCTTGAATGGACTAGCGGGAGAGACCCAGTACTTC,15,few,TRBJ2-5,TRBD2,TRBV5-1
CASSLGDSGSYNEQFF,TGCGCCAGCAGCTTGGGGGACTCCGGAAGCTACAATGAGCAGTTCTTC,16,NA,TRBJ2-1,NA,TRBV5-1
CASSQRGGQVGELFF,TGTGCCAGCAGCCAACGGGGGGGCCAAGTCGGGGAGCTGTTTTTT,15,few,TRBJ2-2,TRBD2,TRBV7-2
CAASSTGGNTDTQYF,TGTGCCGCTAGCTCGACGGGGGGAAACACAGATACGCAGTATTTT,15,few,TRBJ2-3,TRBD2,TRBV30
CSATSTSGGNNEQFF,TGCAGTGCCACCTCGACTAGCGGGGGGAACAATGAGCAGTTCTTC,15,NA,TRBJ2-1,TRBD2,TRBV20-1
CASSLEVNNEQFF,TGCGCCAGCAGCTTGGAAGTAAACAATGAGCAGTTCTTC,13,few,TRBJ2-1,NA,TRBV5-1
CATANLAGTTDTQYF,TGTGCCACCGCAAACCTGGCAGGGACCACAGATACGCAGTATTTT,15,few,TRBJ2-3,NA,TRBV10-3
CASSLYSGNPSPDTQYF,TGTGCCAGCAGCCTTTACAGCGGGAATCCATCCCCAGATACGCAGTATTTT,17,NA,TRBJ2-3,TRBD2,TRBV7-9
CASSPEGRTGTYEQYF,TGTGCCAGCTCTCCTGAGGGGCGGACAGGGACCTACGAGCAGTACTTC,16,NA,TRBJ2-7,TRBD1,TRBV18
CASSQEGQGTQPQHF,TGTGCCAGCAGCCAAGAGGGGCAGGGGACTCAGCCCCAGCATTTT,15,few,TRBJ1-5,NA,TRBV4-2
CASSYDRGRSEAFF,TGCGCCAGCAGCTATGACAGGGGGCGGTCTGAAGCTTTCTTT,14,few,TRBJ1-1,TRBD1,TRBV5-1
CASSFRGGYNEQFF,TGTGCCAGCAGCTTTAGGGGTGGCTACAATGAGCAGTTCTTC,14,NA,TRBJ2-1,NA,TRBV11-2
CSARRLAGEETQYF,TGCAGTGCTCGACGACTAGCGGGGGAGGAGACCCAGTACTTC,14,NA,TRBJ2-5,TRBD2,TRBV20-1
CASSFYTSSGGSTDTQYF,TGTGCCAGCAGTTTCTATACTTCTAGCGGGGGAAGCACAGATACGCAGTATTTT,18,few,TRBJ2-3,TRBD2,TRBV27
CASRATSGSETQYF,TGTGCCAGCAGGGCAACTAGCGGGAGTGAGACCCAGTACTTC,14,NA,TRBJ2-5,TRBD2,TRBV6-1
CASSPWGTSGSYEQYF,TGTGCCAGCAGCCCTTGGGGGACTAGCGGAAGCTACGAGCAGTACTTC,16,NA,TRBJ2-7,TRBD2,TRBV7-2
CAISETGTAYEQYF,TGTGCCATCAGTGAGACCGGGACAGCCTACGAGCAGTACTTC,14,many,TRBJ2-7,TRBD1,TRBV10-3
CASSQAEGGTEQYF,TGCGCCAGCAGCCAAGCTGAGGGAGGGACCGAGCAGTACTTC,14,few,TRBJ2-7,TRBD2,TRBV4-3
CAIRNSEETQYF,TGTGCCATCAGGAACTCAGAAGAGACCCAGTACTTC,12,few,TRBJ2-5,NA,TRBV10-3
CASSRRLAVSQETQYF,TGTGCCAGCAGCCGGAGACTAGCGGTGTCACAAGAGACCCAGTACTTC,16,NA,TRBJ2-5,TRBD2,TRBV4-2
CASSSGEQYF,TGTGCCAGCAGTTCGGGAGAGCAGTACTTC,10,many,TRBJ2-7,NA,TRBV6-2/TRBV6-3
CASSLASGVYNSPLHF,TGTGCCAGCAGCTTAGCATCAGGGGTCTATAATTCACCCCTCCACTTT,16,NA,TRBJ1-6,NA,TRBV7-2
CAISEGAFQETQYF,TGTGCCATCAGTGAGGGGGCATTCCAAGAGACCCAGTACTTC,14,NA,TRBJ2-5,NA,TRBV10-3
CASSDDLADTQYF,TGTGCCAGCAGTGACGATCTAGCAGATACGCAGTATTTT,13,few,TRBJ2-3,NA,TRBV25-1
CASKGQVNTGELFF,TGCGCCAGCAAGGGACAGGTGAACACCGGGGAGCTGTTTTTT,14,many,TRBJ2-2,TRBD1,TRBV10-2
CASSSSGTNFSGANVLTF,TGTGCCAGCAGCTCCTCCGGGACGAACTTCTCTGGGGCCAACGTCCTGACTTTC,18,NA,TRBJ2-6,NA,TRBV5-4
CASSLAARVFSYEQYF,TGTGCCAGCAGCTTGGCCGCCAGGGTGTTCTCCTACGAGCAGTACTTC,16,NA,TRBJ2-7,NA,TRBV5-5
CASSYTDTVAGYTF,TGTGCCAGCAGTTACACCGACACGGTGGCTGGCTACACCTTC,14,few,TRBJ1-2,NA,TRBV6-5
CASSRTGNTEAFF,TGTGCCAGCAGTCGAACAGGGAACACTGAAGCTTTCTTT,13,many,TRBJ1-1,NA,TRBV12-3/TRBV12-4
CASSHYNAGGGELFF,TGCGCCAGCAGCCACTATAACGCCGGCGGCGGGGAGCTGTTTTTT,15,NA,TRBJ2-2,NA,TRBV4-3
CAISQRARGSYEQYF,TGTGCCATCAGTCAAAGGGCCCGGGGCTCCTACGAGCAGTACTTC,15,few,TRBJ2-7,NA,TRBV10-3
CASSLLMGFWGVKEFF,TGCGCCAGCAGCTTGTTAATGGGCTTCTGGGGGGTAAAGGAGTTCTTC,16,NA,TRBJ2-1,NA,TRBV5-1
CASSYSASGKYEQYF,TGTGCCAGCAGTTACTCGGCTAGCGGGAAGTACGAGCAGTACTTC,15,few,TRBJ2-7,TRBD2,TRBV6-5
CASSKTRDNEQFF,TGTGCCAGCAGCAAGACGAGAGACAATGAGCAGTTCTTC,13,few,TRBJ2-1,NA,TRBV21-1
CASRFTRAPASGANVLTF,TGTGCCAGCAGGTTTACCCGGGCCCCTGCGAGTGGGGCCAACGTCCTGACTTTC,18,NA,TRBJ2-6,NA,TRBV11-1
CASTGHNQETQYF,TGTGCCAGCACGGGACACAACCAAGAGACCCAGTACTTC,13,NA,TRBJ2-5,NA,TRBV12-3/TRBV12-4
CASSQDEGQGYEQYF,TGCGCCAGCAGCCAAGATGAGGGACAGGGCTACGAGCAGTACTTC,15,NA,TRBJ2-7,TRBD1,TRBV4-3
CASSLASAGNTGELFF,TGTGCCAGCAGCTTAGCTTCTGCTGGAAACACCGGGGAGCTGTTTTTT,16,few,TRBJ2-2,NA,TRBV7-2
CATSSIRGTYEQYF,TGTGCCACCAGCAGTATTAGGGGAACCTACGAGCAGTACTTC,14,few,TRBJ2-7,NA,TRBV15
CASSLEATGYEQYF,TGCGCCAGCAGCTTGGAGGCGACAGGCTACGAGCAGTACTTC,14,few,TRBJ2-7,NA,TRBV5-1
CATSIPDGELFF,TGTGCCACCAGCATTCCCGACGGGGAGCTGTTTTTT,12,NA,TRBJ2-2,NA,TRBV15
CAWSGLAGAETQYF,TGTGCCTGGAGTGGACTAGCGGGGGCGGAGACCCAGTACTTC,14,NA,TRBJ2-5,TRBD2,TRBV30
CASSLVHTDPQYF,TGTGCCAGCAGTTTAGTCCACACTGACCCCCAGTACTTC,13,many,TRBJ2-5,NA,TRBV12-3/TRBV12-4
CASMGGDGASYEQYF,TGTGCCAGCATGGGCGGGGACGGGGCCTCCTACGAGCAGTACTTC,15,NA,TRBJ2-7,NA,TRBV6-4
CASSLAGTSGDNEQFF,TGTGCCAGCAGCTTGGCCGGGACTAGCGGGGACAATGAGCAGTTCTTC,16,few,TRBJ2-1,TRBD2,TRBV5-4